Each of the 19 T cell receptor beta chains below was sequenced from the same sample in a study of T-cell reconstitution after alpha-beta-depleted transplantation in children. Unique molecular identifiers were incorporated during preparation of the TCRbeta library. TCRdb re-analysed the PCR reads in MiXCR, keeping a single row per CDR3 protein. The repertoire includes 450,000 to 550,000 distinct CDR3 sequences, about 10% of them detected once, and roughly 15% sits in the top ten. The starting material was PBMCs, mostly from graft donor cells, obtained 180 days after TCRalphabeta/CD19-depleted stem cell transplant. These receptors all stem from a female patient between 2 and 15 years old who had a stem cell transplant for aplastic anemia, so the T cells may come from the graft donor.

The chain carries TRBV5-5 and TRBJ2-6, with D perhaps matching TRBD1 (6 bases). CDR1 is SGHKS, CDR2 YYEKEE, per germline (reference sequence). This CDR3 spans 18 amino acids. V gave up 5 bases and J gave up 0 bases, with 18 bases separating them. CDR3 in DNA: TGTGCCAGCAGACTGGGGTGGGGGCGCGACTCTGGGGCCAACGTCCTGACTTTC. Its protein is CASRLGWGRDSGANVLTF.

This clonotype was counted many times. The chain employs TRBV7-9 and TRBJ2-3; 8 bases line up with TRBD2. The CDR3 runs 15 residues. The germline CDR1 and CDR2 sequences are SEHNR and FQNEAQ (reference sequence). V dropped 3 bases and J dropped 5; count of bases not matched to a gene: 7. CDR3 DNA: TGTGCCAGCAGCTTGGGACTAGTCACGGTAGATACGCAGTATTTT. Translating gives CASSLGLVTVDTQYF.

The J gene is TRBJ2-5, the V gene TRBV6-2 or TRBV6-3; 8 bases map to TRBD1. The V gene's germline CDR1 is MNHEY and CDR2 SVGEGT. Unmatched junction bases numbered 6, after V lost 0 bases and J lost 0 bases. The length of the CDR3 is 17 residues. CDR3 coding DNA: TGTGCCAGCAGTTACTCTGGGACAGGCTTGTACCAAGAGACCCAGTACTTC. It is translated as CASSYSGTGLYQETQYF.

This clonotype appeared many times. V gene TRBV10-3 combines with J gene TRBJ2-3, with D maybe TRBD1 (6 bases). Per the germline V gene, CDR1 is ENHRY and CDR2 is SYGVKD. This CDR3 has 16 residues. V was trimmed by 1 base and J by 1 base, leaving 12 bases between them. Here the CDR3 reads CAISEWAGAGTDTQYF. The DNA for the CDR3 is TGTGCCATCAGTGAGTGGGCAGGGGCTGGCACAGATACGCAGTATTTT.

The chain joins TRBV29-1 to TRBJ1-1, with a possible D match to TRBD1 (5 bases). The V end lost 5 bases, the J end lost 3 bases, and 19 bases lay between the germline ends. CDR1 and CDR2 (germline): SQVTM, ANQGSEA. The CDR3 runs 15 residues. The CDR3 DNA sequence: TGCAGCGTTCACCACAGGCCCGGGGTTGACACTGAAGCTTTCTTT. Translating gives CSVHHRPGVDTEAFF.

This clonotype was seen repeatedly, ten times or more. V is TRBV21-1 and J is TRBJ1-4; TRBD1, the table's D call, lacks a check against the DNA. TRBV21-1 is noted as a pseudogene. The CDR3 runs 15 residues. The CDR3: CASSRVGPEVEKLFF. The CDR3 DNA reads TGTGCCAGCAGCAGGGTGGGACCGGAGGTAGAAAAACTGTTTTTT.

This clonotype showed up just a few times. The CDR3 coding sequence is TGCGCCAGCAGCTTGTGGGGAGGCCCCGGCGGGTCCAAAAACATTCAGTACTTC. Protein product: CASSLWGGPGGSKNIQYF. The V and J genes are TRBV5-1 and TRBJ2-4, with D possibly being TRBD2 (6 bases). V lost 1 base and J 2 bases, leaving 19 bases between the germline ends. The length of the CDR3 is 18 residues. CDR1 and CDR2 (germline): SGHRS, YFSETQ.

The V gene is TRBV11-1, the J gene TRBJ2-1, with 8 bases aligning to TRBD2. V lost 3 bases and J lost 0; bases outside the gene matches: 13. Germline CDR1 is SGHAT and CDR2 is FQDESV (reference sequence). The CDR3 runs 19 residues. CDR3 bases: TGTGCCAGCAGCTTCCAATCCTATCTAGCGGGCCACTCCTACAATGAGCAGTTCTTC. It translates to CASSFQSYLAGHSYNEQFF. Combining the CDR3 with reference TRBV11-1 and TRBJ2-1 gives the whole variable domain EAEVAQSPRYKITEKSQAVAFWCDPISGHATLYWYRQILGQGPELLVQFQDESVVDDSQLPKDRFSAERLKGVDSTLKIQPAELGDSAMYLCASSFQSYLAGHSYNEQFFGPGTRLTVL.

This clonotype was picked up many times. The genes are TRBV20-1 and TRBJ2-4; D unclear. There are 15 residues in the CDR3. Germline CDR1 and CDR2: DFQATT and SNEGSKA (reference sequence). Trimming shortened V by 0 bases and J by 2 bases, and 11 bases separated the two germline ends. DNA for the CDR3: TGCAGTGCTAGAGATTACGGTACTACCAAAAACATTCAGTACTTC. Translation: CSARDYGTTKNIQYF.

There are many counts of this clonotype. J is TRBJ1-2 and V is TRBV10-2; D is perhaps TRBD1 (5 bases). V dropped 6 bases and J dropped 6 bases, with 14 bases sitting between them. The V gene's germline CDR1 is WSHSY and CDR2 SAAADI. This CDR3 contains 13 residues. CDR3 loop: CASRTQGRHGYTF. In DNA, the CDR3 is TGCGCCAGCAGAACCCAGGGTAGGCATGGCTACACCTTC.

This sequence joins TRBV7-2 and TRBJ1-6, with 7 positions matching TRBD1. The J segment lost 8 bases and the V segment lost 4 bases, leaving 8 bases of the junction unmatched. The CDR3 covers 15 residues. Germline V CDR1 and CDR2: SGHTA, FQGNSA. CDR3 DNA sequence: TGTGCCAGCAGCTCGACAGGGACGAAGTATTCACCCCTCCACTTT. Its translation: CASSSTGTKYSPLHF.

Ten or more counts support this clonotype. CDR3 sequence (DNA): TGTGCCAGCAGTCATCCGACCTGGGACTCGGGCCTTGGAAACACCATATATTTT. Protein product: CASSHPTWDSGLGNTIYF. This rearrangement joins TRBV28 to TRBJ1-3, with a possible D match to TRBD1 (5 bases). The germline gives CDR1 MDHEN, CDR2 SYDVKM. The CDR3 loop spans 18 amino acids. Deletions cut 5 bases from V and 3 bases from J, with 23 bases between.

The chain carries TRBV6-2 or TRBV6-3 and TRBJ1-4, with 7 bases matching TRBD1. After removal of 2 bases from V and 5 bases from J, the junction contained 5 bases not matched to a gene. The CDR3 totals 15 residues. Germline V CDR1 and CDR2: MNHEY, SVGEGT. Here the CDR3 reads CASSYRQGQNEKLFF. CDR3 nucleotides: TGTGCCAGCAGTTACAGACAGGGTCAAAATGAAAAACTGTTTTTT.

This chain uses TRBV28 with TRBJ1-2; TRBD1 matches at 9 bases. This CDR3 has 15 residues. Per the germline V gene, CDR1 is MDHEN and CDR2 is SYDVKM. J gave up 4 bases and V 3 bases, and 6 bases lay outside the gene matches. CDR3 residues: CASSLDRGRTYGYTF. DNA of the CDR3: TGTGCCAGCAGTTTGGACAGGGGTCGGACCTATGGCTACACCTTC.

The rearrangement joins TRBV12-3 or TRBV12-4 to TRBJ2-1; the match to TRBD2 covers 10 bases. The CDR3 extends over 18 amino acids. With V trimmed by 7 bases and J by 1 base, 13 bases remained unmatched. This CDR3 reads CASTAVWSSGSSYNEQFF. CDR3 nucleotide sequence: TGTGCCAGCACCGCTGTCTGGTCTAGCGGGAGTTCCTACAATGAGCAGTTCTTC.

This clonotype has only a few counts. The chain recombines TRBV7-9 with TRBJ1-2; no clear D gene. V was clipped by 5 bases and J by 1 base, with 20 bases between them. The CDR3 is 17 amino acids. Germline CDR1 reads SEHNR; CDR2 reads FQNEAQ (reference sequence). The DNA for the CDR3 is TGTGCCAGCAGCCCTAGGACTGAGGTAATACTTAACTATGGCTACACCTTC. Translating it yields CASSPRTEVILNYGYTF.

The rearrangement joins TRBV14 to TRBJ2-2; D call uncertain. V gave up 3 bases and J gave up 7 bases, with 12 bases separating them. Germline CDR1 and CDR2: SGHDN and FVKESK. The CDR3 runs to 14 residues. This chain's CDR3 is CASSQGISHGELFF. CDR3 DNA: TGTGCCAGCAGCCAGGGGATCAGCCACGGGGAGCTGTTTTTT.

V gene TRBV29-1 combines with J gene TRBJ2-1; 10 nucleotides align to TRBD2. V trimming: 4 bases; J trimming: 7 bases; junction bases outside the gene matches: 7. The CDR3 has 14 amino acids. Germline V gives CDR1 SQVTM, CDR2 ANQGSEA. The CDR3 protein is CSVVASGSRNEQFF. DNA for the CDR3: TGCAGCGTTGTGGCTAGCGGGAGTCGAAATGAGCAGTTCTTC.

This clonotype was observed at least ten times. The gene calls are TRBV7-2 and TRBJ2-2; D uncertain. The V gene lost 3 bases and the J gene lost 3 bases, with 8 bases spanning the gap. Germline V gene lookup returns CDR1 SGHTA and CDR2 FQGNSA. CDR3 size: 14 residues. The CDR3 loop is CASSLGSYTGELFF. CDR3 bases: TGTGCCAGCAGCTTGGGCAGCTACACCGGGGAGCTGTTTTTT.